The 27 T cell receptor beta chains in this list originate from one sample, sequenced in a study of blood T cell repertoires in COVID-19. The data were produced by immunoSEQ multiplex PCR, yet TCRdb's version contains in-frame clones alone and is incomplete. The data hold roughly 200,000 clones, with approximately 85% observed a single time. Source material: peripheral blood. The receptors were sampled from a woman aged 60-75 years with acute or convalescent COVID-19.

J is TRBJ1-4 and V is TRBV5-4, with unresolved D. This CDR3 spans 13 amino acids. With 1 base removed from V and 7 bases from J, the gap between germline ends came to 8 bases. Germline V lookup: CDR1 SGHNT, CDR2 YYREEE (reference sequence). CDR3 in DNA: TGTGCCAGCAGCTTGCGCGGGGTTGAAAAACTGTTTTTT. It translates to CASSLRGVEKLFF.

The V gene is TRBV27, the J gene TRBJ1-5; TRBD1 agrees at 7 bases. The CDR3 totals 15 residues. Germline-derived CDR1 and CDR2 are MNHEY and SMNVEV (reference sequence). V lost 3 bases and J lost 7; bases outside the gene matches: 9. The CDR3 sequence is CASSLRRLGGQPQHF. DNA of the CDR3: TGTGCCAGCAGTTTGAGGCGGCTAGGGGGCCAGCCCCAGCATTTT.

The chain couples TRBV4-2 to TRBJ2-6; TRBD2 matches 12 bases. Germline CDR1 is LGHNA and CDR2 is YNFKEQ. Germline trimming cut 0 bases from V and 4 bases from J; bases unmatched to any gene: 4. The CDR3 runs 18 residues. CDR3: CASSQETLAGGGANVLTF. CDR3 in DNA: TGTGCCAGCAGCCAAGAAACACTAGCGGGAGGCGGGGCCAACGTCCTGACTTTC.

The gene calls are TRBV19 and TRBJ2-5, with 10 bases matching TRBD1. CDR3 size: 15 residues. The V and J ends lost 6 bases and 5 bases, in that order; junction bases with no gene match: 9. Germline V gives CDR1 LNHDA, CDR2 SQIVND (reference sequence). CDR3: CASSEGQGYPETQYF. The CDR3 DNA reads TGTGCCAGTAGCGAGGGACAGGGGTACCCGGAGACCCAGTACTTC.

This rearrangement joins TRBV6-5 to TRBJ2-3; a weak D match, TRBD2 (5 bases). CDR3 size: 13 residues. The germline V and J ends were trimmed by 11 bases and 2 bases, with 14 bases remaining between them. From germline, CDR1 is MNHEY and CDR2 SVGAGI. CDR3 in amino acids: CAPTAELTDTQYF. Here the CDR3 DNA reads TGTGCCCCAACAGCGGAACTCACAGATACGCAGTATTTT.

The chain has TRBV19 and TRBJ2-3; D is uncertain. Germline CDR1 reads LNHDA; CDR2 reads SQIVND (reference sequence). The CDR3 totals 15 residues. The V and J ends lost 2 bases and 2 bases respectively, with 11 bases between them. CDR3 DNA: TGTGCCAGTAGTATATCCACAGATATCACAGATACGCAGTATTTT. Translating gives CASSISTDITDTQYF.

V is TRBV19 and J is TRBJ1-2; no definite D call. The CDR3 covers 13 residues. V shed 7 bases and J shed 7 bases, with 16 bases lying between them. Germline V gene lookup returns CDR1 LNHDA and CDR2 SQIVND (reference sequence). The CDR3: CASNGLGFFGYTF. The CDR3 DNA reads TGTGCCAGTAATGGACTGGGATTTTTTGGCTACACCTTC.

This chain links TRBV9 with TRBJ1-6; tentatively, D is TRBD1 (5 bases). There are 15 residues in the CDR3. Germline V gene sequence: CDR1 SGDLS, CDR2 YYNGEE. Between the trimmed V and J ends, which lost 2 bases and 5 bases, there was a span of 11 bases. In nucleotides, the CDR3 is TGTGCCAGCAGCGTGGGACTCACGGATAATTCACCCCTCCACTTT. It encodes CASSVGLTDNSPLHF.

The CDR3, as DNA: TGTGCCAGCACAGCGCGCCGGACTTCCTACGAGCAGTACTTC. Protein: CASTARRTSYEQYF. This chain uses TRBV28 with TRBJ2-7; a weak D match, TRBD2 (5 bases). In germline, CDR1 is MDHEN, CDR2 SYDVKM. The CDR3 length is 14 residues. Trimming shortened V by 7 bases and J by 1 base, and 14 bases separated the two germline ends.

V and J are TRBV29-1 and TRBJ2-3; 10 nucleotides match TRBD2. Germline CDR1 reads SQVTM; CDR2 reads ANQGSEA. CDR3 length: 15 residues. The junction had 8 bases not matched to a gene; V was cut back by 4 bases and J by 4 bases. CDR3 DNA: TGCAGCGTTGCTGGCCAGCGGGAGGGCCCAGATACGCAGTATTTT. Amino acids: CSVAGQREGPDTQYF.

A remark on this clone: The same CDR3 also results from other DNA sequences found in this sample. The DNA of the CDR3 is TGTGCCAGCAGCCAAGAGGGGGGGGCTGGAAACACCATATATTTT. As protein: CASSQEGGAGNTIYF. The V gene is TRBV3-1 (or the pseudogene TRBV3-2), the J gene TRBJ1-3, with D maybe TRBD1 (5 bases). Germline V gene lookup returns CDR1 LGHDT and CDR2 YNNKEL (reference sequence). This CDR3 comprises 15 residues. Trimming cost V 0 bases and J 2 bases, with 8 bases left between them.

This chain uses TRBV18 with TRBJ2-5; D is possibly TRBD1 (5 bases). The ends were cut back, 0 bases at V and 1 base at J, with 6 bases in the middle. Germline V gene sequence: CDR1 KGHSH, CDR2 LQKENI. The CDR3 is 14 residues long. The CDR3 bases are TGTGCCAGCTCACCACCGGGGCTCCAAGAGACCCAGTACTTC. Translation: CASSPPGLQETQYF.

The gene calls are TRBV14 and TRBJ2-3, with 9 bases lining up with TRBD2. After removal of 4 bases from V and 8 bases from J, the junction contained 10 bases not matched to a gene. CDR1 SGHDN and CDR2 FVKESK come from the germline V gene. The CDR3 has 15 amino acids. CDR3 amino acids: CASSPTLAGVGTQYF. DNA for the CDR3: TGTGCCAGCAGCCCTACGTTAGCGGGAGTTGGTACGCAGTATTTT.

Here the CDR3 reads CASTASRLAGGDTQYF. In DNA form, the CDR3 reads TGTGCCAGCACCGCCAGCAGACTAGCGGGAGGAGATACGCAGTATTTT. The rearrangement uses TRBV7-9 and TRBJ2-3; 13 positions agree with TRBD2. Looked up from germline, CDR1 is SEHNR and CDR2 is FQNEAQ (reference sequence). The ends lost 7 bases at V and 5 bases at J; junction bases unmatched: 9. The CDR3 extends over 16 amino acids.

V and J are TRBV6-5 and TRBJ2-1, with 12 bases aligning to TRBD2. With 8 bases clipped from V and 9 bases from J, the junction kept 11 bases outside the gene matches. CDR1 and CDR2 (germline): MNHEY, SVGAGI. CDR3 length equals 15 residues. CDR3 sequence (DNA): TGTGCCAGCCCAAAAGAGACTAGCGGGAGAGGTGAGCAGTTCTTC. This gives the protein CASPKETSGRGEQFF.

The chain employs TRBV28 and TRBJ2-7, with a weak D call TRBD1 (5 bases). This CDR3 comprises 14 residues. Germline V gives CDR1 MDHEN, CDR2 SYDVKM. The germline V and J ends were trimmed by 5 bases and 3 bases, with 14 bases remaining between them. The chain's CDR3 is CASSPRVPHYEQYF. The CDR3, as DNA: TGTGCCAGCAGTCCCAGGGTGCCCCACTACGAGCAGTACTTC. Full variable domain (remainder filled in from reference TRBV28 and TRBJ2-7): DVKVTQSSRYLVKRTGEKVFLECVQDMDHENMFWYRQDPGLGLRLIYFSYDVKMKEKGDIPEGYSVSREKKERFSLILESASTNQTSMYLCASSPRVPHYEQYFGPGTRLTVT.

The CDR3 DNA reads TGTGCCAGCAGTGAAGCGCGGGGGGAGAAAGAGACCCAGTACTTC. Its translation: CASSEARGEKETQYF. The gene calls are TRBV2 and TRBJ2-5, with 8 bases identical to TRBD2. Germline lookup yields CDR1 SNHLY and CDR2 FYNNEI. The junction had 3 bases not matched to a gene; V was cut back by 0 bases and J by 3 bases. This CDR3 contains 15 residues.

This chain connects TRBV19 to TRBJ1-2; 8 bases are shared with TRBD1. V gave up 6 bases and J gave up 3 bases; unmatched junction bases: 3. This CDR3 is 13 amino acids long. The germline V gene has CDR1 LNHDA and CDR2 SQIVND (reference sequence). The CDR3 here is CASSYRGDYGYTF. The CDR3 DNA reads TGTGCCAGTAGCTACAGGGGGGACTATGGCTACACCTTC.

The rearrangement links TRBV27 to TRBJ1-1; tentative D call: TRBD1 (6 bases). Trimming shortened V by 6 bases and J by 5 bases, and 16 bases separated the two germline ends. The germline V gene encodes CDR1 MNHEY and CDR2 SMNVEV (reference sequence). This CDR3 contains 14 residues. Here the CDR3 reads CASRSRSGTTEAFF. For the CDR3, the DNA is TGTGCCAGCAGATCCCGATCAGGGACAACTGAAGCTTTCTTT.

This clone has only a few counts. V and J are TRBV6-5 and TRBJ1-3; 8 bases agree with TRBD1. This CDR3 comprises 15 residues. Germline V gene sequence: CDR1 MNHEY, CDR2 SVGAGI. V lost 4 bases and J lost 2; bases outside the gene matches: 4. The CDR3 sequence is CASSFGQGPGNTIYF. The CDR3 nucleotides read TGTGCCAGCAGTTTCGGACAGGGACCTGGAAACACCATATATTTT.

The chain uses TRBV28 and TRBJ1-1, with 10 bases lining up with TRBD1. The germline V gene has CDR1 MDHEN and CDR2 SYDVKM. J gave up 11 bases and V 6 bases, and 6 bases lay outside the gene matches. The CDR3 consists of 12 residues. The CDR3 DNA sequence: TGTGCCAGCAGCTCCGGACAGGGGGGCGCTTTCTTT. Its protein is CASSSGQGGAFF.

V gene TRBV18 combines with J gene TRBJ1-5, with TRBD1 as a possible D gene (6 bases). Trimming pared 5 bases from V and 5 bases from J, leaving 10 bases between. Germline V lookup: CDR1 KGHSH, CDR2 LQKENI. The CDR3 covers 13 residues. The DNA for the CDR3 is TGTGCCAGCTCAACAGGGCCGGATCAGCCCCAGCATTTT. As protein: CASSTGPDQPQHF.

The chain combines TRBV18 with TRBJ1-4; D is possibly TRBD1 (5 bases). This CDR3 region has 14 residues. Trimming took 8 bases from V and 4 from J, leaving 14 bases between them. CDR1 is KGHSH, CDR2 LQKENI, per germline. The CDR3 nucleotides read TGTGCCAGCACGTCAGGGATGGGTAATGAAAAACTGTTTTTT. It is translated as CASTSGMGNEKLFF.

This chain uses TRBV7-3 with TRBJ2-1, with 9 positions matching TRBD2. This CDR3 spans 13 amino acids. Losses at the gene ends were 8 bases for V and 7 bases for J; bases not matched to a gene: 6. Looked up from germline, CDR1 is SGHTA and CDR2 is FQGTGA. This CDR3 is CASGAGGTNEQFF. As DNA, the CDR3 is TGTGCCAGCGGAGCGGGAGGAACTAATGAGCAGTTCTTC.

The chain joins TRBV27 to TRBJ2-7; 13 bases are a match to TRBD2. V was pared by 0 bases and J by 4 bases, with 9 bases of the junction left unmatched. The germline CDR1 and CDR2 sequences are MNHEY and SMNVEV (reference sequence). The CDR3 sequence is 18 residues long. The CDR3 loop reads CASSLSDRTSGRKYEQYF. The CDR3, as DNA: TGTGCCAGCAGTTTATCGGATCGGACTAGCGGGAGAAAATACGAGCAGTACTTC.

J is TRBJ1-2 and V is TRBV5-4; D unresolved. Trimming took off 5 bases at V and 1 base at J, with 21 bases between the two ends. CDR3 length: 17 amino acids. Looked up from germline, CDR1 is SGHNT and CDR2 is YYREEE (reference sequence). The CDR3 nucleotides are TGTGCCAGCAGTATTGGTCCGTGGCAGGTAGGTAACTATGGCTACACCTTC. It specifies CASSIGPWQVGNYGYTF.

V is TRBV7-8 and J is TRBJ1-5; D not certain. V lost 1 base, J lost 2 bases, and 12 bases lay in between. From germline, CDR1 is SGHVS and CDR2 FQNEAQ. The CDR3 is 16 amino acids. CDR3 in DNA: TGTGCCAGCAGCTTAGTAGGCAGGCCTCGCAATCAGCCCCAGCATTTT. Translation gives CASSLVGRPRNQPQHF.